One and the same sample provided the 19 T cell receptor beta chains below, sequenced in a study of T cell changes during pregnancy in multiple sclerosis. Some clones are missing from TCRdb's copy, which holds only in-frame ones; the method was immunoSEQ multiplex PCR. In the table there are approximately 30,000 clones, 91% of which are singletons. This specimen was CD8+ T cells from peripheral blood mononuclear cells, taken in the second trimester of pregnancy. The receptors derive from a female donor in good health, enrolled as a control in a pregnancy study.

The CDR3 region is CASSFKGAQYF. The CDR3 nucleotides are TGTGCCAGCAGTTTCAAGGGGGCCCAGTACTTC. V usage is TRBV27 and J usage is TRBJ2-5; D is perhaps TRBD1 (6 bases). CDR3 length: 11 residues. Trimming removed 3 bases at V and 9 bases at J, with 8 bases between. Germline V CDR1 and CDR2: MNHEY, SMNVEV (reference sequence).

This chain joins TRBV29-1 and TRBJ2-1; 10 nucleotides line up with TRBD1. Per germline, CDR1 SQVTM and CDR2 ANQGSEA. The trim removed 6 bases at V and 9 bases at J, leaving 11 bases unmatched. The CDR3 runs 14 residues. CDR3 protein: CSVVTGTGEVEQFF. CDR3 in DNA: TGCAGCGTCGTAACCGGGACAGGGGAAGTTGAGCAGTTCTTC.

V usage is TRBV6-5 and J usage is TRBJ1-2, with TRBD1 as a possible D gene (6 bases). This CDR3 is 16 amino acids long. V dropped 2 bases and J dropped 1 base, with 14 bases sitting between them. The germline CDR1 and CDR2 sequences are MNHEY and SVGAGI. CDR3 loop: CASSYLQGQYNYGYTF. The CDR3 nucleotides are TGTGCCAGCAGTTACCTGCAGGGGCAGTATAACTATGGCTACACCTTC.

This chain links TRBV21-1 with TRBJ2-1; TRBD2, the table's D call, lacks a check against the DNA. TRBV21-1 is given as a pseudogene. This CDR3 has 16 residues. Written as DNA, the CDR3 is TGTGCCAGCAGCAATAGGGGACTGAGCTCCTACAATGAGCAGTTCTTC. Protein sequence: CASSNRGLSSYNEQFF.

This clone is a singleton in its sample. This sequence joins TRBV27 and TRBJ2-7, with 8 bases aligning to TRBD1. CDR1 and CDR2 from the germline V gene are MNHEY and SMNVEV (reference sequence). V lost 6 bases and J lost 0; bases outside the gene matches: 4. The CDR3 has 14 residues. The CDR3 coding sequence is TGTGCCAGCAGAAACCAGGGGGCCTCCTACGAGCAGTACTTC. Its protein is CASRNQGASYEQYF.

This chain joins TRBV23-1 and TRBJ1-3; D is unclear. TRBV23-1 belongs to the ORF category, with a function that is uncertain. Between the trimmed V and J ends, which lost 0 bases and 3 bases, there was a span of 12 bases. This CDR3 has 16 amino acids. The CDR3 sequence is CASSQSRGNCGNTIYF. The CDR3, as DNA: TGCGCCAGCAGTCAATCGCGAGGGAATTGTGGAAACACCATATATTTT.

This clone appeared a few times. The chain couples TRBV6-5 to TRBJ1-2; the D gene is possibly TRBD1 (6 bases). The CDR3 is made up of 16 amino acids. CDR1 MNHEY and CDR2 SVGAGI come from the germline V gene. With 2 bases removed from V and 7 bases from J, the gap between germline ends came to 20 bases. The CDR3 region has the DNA TGTGCCAGCAGTTACGAGTCGGCAGGACAGTCGTCTGGCTACACCTTC. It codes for CASSYESAGQSSGYTF.

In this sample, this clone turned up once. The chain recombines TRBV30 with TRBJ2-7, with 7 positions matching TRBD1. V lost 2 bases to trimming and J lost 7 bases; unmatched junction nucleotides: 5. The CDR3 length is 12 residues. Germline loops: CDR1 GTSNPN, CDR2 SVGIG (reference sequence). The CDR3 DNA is TGTGCCTGGAGTCCAGACAGGGAAGAGCAGTACTTC. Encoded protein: CAWSPDREEQYF.

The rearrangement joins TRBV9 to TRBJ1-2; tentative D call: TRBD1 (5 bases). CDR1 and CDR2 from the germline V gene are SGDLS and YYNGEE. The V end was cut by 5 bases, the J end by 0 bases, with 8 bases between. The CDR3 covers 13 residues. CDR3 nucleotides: TGTGCCAGCAGAGGGGCCGCTAACTATGGCTACACCTTC. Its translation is CASRGAANYGYTF. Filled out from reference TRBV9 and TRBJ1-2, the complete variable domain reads DSGVTQTPKHLITATGQRVTLRCSPRSGDLSVYWYQQSLDQGLQFLIQYYNGEERAKGNILERFSAQQFPDLHSELNLSSLELGDSALYFCASRGAANYGYTFGSGTRLTVV.

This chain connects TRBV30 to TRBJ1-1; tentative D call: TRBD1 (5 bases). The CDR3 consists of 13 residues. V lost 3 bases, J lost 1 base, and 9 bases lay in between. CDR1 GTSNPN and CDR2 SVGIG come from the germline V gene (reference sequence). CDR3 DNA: TGTGCCTGGAGAGACAGCTGGAACACTGAAGCTTTCTTT. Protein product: CAWRDSWNTEAFF.

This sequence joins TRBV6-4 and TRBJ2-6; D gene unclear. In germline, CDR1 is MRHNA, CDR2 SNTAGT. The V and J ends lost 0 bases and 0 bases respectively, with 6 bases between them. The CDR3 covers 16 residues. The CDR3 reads CASSDSGSSGANVLTF. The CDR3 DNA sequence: TGTGCCAGCAGTGACTCGGGCAGCTCTGGGGCCAACGTCCTGACTTTC.

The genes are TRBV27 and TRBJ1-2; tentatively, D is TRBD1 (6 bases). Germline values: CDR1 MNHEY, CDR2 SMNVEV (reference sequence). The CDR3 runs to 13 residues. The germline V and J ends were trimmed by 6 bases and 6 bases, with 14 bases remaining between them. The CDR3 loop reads CASSLQGGHGYTF. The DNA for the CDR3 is TGTGCCAGCAGCCTCCAAGGGGGACATGGCTACACCTTC.

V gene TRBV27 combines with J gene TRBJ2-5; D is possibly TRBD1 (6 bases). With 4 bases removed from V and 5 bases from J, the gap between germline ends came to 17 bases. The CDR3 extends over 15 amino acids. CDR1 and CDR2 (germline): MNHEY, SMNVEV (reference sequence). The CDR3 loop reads CASSSNRERAETQYF. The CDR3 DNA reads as TGTGCCAGCAGTTCAAACAGGGAAAGGGCCGAGACCCAGTACTTC.

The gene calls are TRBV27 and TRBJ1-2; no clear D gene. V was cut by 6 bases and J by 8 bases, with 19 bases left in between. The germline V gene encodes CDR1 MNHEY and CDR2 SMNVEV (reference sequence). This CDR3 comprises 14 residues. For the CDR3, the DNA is TGTGCCAGCAGCCCTCTGAGCGAACGGGTCGGCTACACCTTC. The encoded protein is CASSPLSERVGYTF.

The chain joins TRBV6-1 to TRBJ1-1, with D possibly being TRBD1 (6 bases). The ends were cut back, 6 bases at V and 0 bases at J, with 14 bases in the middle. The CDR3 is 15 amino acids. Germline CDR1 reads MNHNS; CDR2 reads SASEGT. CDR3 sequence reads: CASRPEGQLNTEAFF. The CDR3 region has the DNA TGTGCCAGCAGACCTGAAGGACAGTTGAACACTGAAGCTTTCTTT.

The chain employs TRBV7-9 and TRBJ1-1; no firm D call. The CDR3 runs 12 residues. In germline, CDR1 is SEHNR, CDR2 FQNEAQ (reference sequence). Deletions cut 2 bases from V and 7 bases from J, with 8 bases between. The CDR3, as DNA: TGTGCCAGCAGCTTAAACCAGGATGAAGCTTTCTTT. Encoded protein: CASSLNQDEAFF.

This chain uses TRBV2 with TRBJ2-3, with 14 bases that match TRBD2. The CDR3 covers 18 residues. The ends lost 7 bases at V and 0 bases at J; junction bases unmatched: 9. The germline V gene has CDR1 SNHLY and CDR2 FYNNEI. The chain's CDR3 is CASITGLAGGPSTDTQYF. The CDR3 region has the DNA TGTGCCAGCATCACCGGACTAGCGGGGGGACCTAGCACAGATACGCAGTATTTT. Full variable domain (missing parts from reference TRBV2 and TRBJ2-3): EPEVTQTPSHQVTQMGQEVILRCVPISNHLYFYWYRQILGQKVEFLVSFYNNEISEKSEIFDDQFSVERPDGSNFTLKIRSTKLEDSAMYFCASITGLAGGPSTDTQYFGPGTRLTVL.

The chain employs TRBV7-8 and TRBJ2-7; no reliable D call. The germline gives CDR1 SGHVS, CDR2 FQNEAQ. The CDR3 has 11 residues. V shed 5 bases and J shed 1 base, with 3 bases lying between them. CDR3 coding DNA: TGTGCCAGCAGCCCTTCCTACGAGCAGTACTTC. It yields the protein CASSPSYEQYF. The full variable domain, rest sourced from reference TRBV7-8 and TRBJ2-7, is GAGVSQSPRYKVAKRGQDVALRCDPISGHVSLFWYQQALGQGPEFLTYFQNEAQLDKSGLPSDRFFAERPEGSVSTLKIQRTQQEDSAVYLCASSPSYEQYFGPGTRLTVT.

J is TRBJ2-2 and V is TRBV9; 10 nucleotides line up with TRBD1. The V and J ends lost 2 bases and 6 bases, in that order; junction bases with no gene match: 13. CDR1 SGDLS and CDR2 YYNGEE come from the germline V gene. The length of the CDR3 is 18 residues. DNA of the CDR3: TGTGCCAGCAGCGTGTTCACCGGGACAGGGGCCTTTTCCGGGGAGCTGTTTTTT. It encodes CASSVFTGTGAFSGELFF.